The present T cell receptor (beta chain) was sequenced within a study of shared clonotypes between healthy human individuals (dated by TCRdb to 2018 to 2021). Looking at the study overall: A couple of women and a few men aged 18 to 49 years were included in the cohort. The study deeply sequenced blood TCR repertoires of about 5 healthy adults to estimate repertoire size and the extent of clonotype sharing between individuals. For each donor, CD4 naive and CD4 memory were each given three plates, CD8 naive was given two plates, and CD8 memory was given one plate. Per donor, leukapheresis produced somewhere between about 0.94 and 10 billion PBMCs. To increase sequencing depth and limit assay-specific biases, different laboratories used diverse techniques to prepare libraries and sequence TCR repertoires.

The donors were healthy, HIV-negative adults with no recently reported acute infections or vaccinations. Only Caucasian adults living in Nashville, Tennessee, USA were represented among the donors. CD4+ T cells were enriched by magnetic negative selection; naive cells were then positively selected on CD45RA, and the negative fraction formed the memory subset. Blood was collected by leukapheresis, and PBMCs were isolated by Ficoll-Histopaque density gradient centrifugation and then cryopreserved in liquid nitrogen vapor phase. Analytical flow cytometry was used to check the purity and quantity of each magnetically sorted T cell population. Each sorted fraction had its genomic DNA isolated and then quantified by UV absorbance on a Nanodrop 2000c. The full study reports these points: Incomplete sequencing was indicated by rarefaction of sorted-subset datasets, despite the large sequencing depth. Naive subsets generally had larger estimated clonotype richness than memory subsets. Sampling was limited to blood, and TCR repertoires in tissue likely differ from TCR repertoires in blood. Compared with non-shared clonotypes, clonotypes shared by all four sorted-subset donors had higher generation probabilities. Because the study included only a small number of donors, the genetic and exposure-history diversity represented was limited. Across a handful of donors, about 5.2% of naive CD4, more than 3% of naive CD8, about 2.3% of memory CD4, and 0.4% of memory CD8 clonotypes were shared. Based on pairwise subsampling, the degree of clonotype sharing among donors was expected to be affected by sequencing depth.

This clone was recorded a few times. This clone's antigen is unknown. Within one base of it there is no much larger clone, and no base qualities were kept. Using the deep immunoSEQ assay, multiplex PCR amplified TCR CDR3 regions from genomic DNA. Genomic DNA extracted from each cell subset was distributed evenly over all wells of several immunoSEQ 96-well plates, and each plate served as one replicate. Each replicate PCR for sorted subsets received around 210 ng genomic DNA, equal to roughly 29,000 T cell genomes. Purified libraries were quantified with a Qubit 3.0 fluorometer, sized on a Bioanalyzer 2100, and re-quantified with the KAPA Library Quantification kit. Every immunoSEQ 96-well plate was sequenced on a dedicated single-read 150-cycle Illumina NextSeq 550 flow cell. In the authors' own workflow: Because the immunoSEQ output included only junctional sequences and no quality scores, the filtering could not be the same as the filtering used for full-length reads. To assign V/J genes and CDR3, sequences were annotated using PyIR, a Python wrapper for IgBLAST v1.9, with IMGT germline references. Any read was removed if the V/J assignment was weak (E-value above 1e-6), the CDR3 was missing, or the read contained stop codons, out-of-frame junctions, or ambiguous translated residues. V3J clonotypes were defined as sequences sharing the same inferred V gene, J gene, and CDR3 amino acid sequence. To compute the percentage overlap between repertoires, the number of shared unique clonotypes was divided by the size of the smaller repertoire. Richness of each repertoire was evaluated using RTK rarefaction, the Chao1 estimator, and Recon v2.1 estimates of unobserved clonotypes. For all TCRbeta clonotypes obtained by the gDNA method from a handful of donors, generation probabilities were computed with OLGA. Drawn from immuneACCESS, this table holds only the in-frame rearrangements with V and J called that TCRdb kept. Clones are partly lost; checked studies trace under half to an unresolved V gene and leave the rest unexplained. V and J calls and clone size come straight from that table; D and trimming were deduced from the DNA. This sample holds some 900,000 clones; approximately 76% were observed only once. The ten largest clones take up about 1.5% of the sample.

Germline trimming: 0 bases from V, 4 bases from J; junction bases outside gene matches: 5. CDR1 and CDR2, per the germline V gene (reference sequence), are LNHNV and YYDKDF. CDR3 length: 15 amino acids, cysteine to phenylalanine. Only CDR3 DNA is held: 45 bases, read in frame from base 1. The V gene is TRBV15 and the J gene is TRBJ1-1; 7 bases in the middle match TRBD1. The clonotype originates from a man between 18 and 29 years old in good health. Sequenced material: memory CD4+ T cells sorted from blood. The cell subset or site label here, explained by the study, means: CD45RA-negative fraction. DNA sequence: TGTGCCACCAGCAGAGACGACAGGGATCGCACTGAAGCTTTCTTT. It translates as CATSRDDRDRTEAFF.